This T cell receptor beta chain emerged from a study of blood T cell repertoires in COVID-19. As for the study in general: The origin of the acute and convalescent COVID-19 samples was the United States, Italy and Spain. Sources were T cells, B-cell-depleted T cells, or PBMCs; the material itself was cDNA or gDNA.

CDR1 is MDHEN and CDR2 is SYDVKM in the germline V gene. V was cut by 5 bases and J by 2 bases, with 16 bases left in between. The CDR3 sequence is 16 residues long. Sequencing used immunoSEQ multiplex PCR; TCRdb keeps in-frame clones, though not all of them. The table shows fewer than 200,000 clones, with less than 85% occurring only once. The sequenced sample was peripheral blood. This TCR was recovered from a woman aged 60-75 years with COVID-19, enrolled during active disease. V and J are TRBV28 and TRBJ1-5; tentative D call: TRBD1 (5 bases). CDR3 region: CASSIGLGGGNQPQHF. The CDR3 DNA reads as TGTGCCAGCAGTATAGGACTGGGGGGTGGCAATCAGCCCCAGCATTTT.